Below, 11 T cell receptor beta chains from the same sample are listed, as sequenced in a study of human T cells and chemical hapten exposure. One entry per CDR3 protein, called by TCRdb with MiXCR from the RACE reads. This table has 75,000 to 100,000 distinct CDR3 sequences, roughly a tenth appearing once. Regarding time point: patch test 1, 2 weeks after DPC sensitization. Treatment given: therapeutic diphenylcyclopropenone sensitization with weekly scalp DPC. The source material was whole blood, sampled in connection with sensitization to the hapten diphenylcyclopropenone (DPC). Receptors were obtained from a man aged 40-49 years with alopecia areata. Some clones in this sample may be carry-over from other donors' samples.

This clonotype was recorded many times. This rearrangement joins TRBV4-1 to TRBJ2-1; 11 bases are a match to TRBD2. The junction had 11 bases not matched to a gene; V was cut back by 4 bases and J by 0 bases. CDR3 size: 19 residues. Germline CDR1 reads MGHRA; CDR2 reads YSYEKL. DNA of the CDR3: TGCGCCAGCAGCCTAAATCTAGCGGGAGGACACAGCTCCTACAATGAGCAGTTCTTC. It specifies CASSLNLAGGHSSYNEQFF.

This clonotype was detected a few times. The chain recombines TRBV2 with TRBJ2-7; the match to TRBD1 covers 8 bases. The V and J ends lost 4 bases and 7 bases, in that order; junction bases with no gene match: 6. The germline CDR1 and CDR2 sequences are SNHLY and FYNNEI. The CDR3 contains 13 residues. CDR3 sequence: CASSVSRGLEQYV. CDR3 nucleotides: TGTGCCAGCAGTGTCTCCAGGGGGCTGGAGCAGTACGTC.

This clonotype was counted at least ten times. V is TRBV29-1 and J is TRBJ2-5; D unclear. This CDR3 comprises 13 residues. V gave up 4 bases and J gave up 0 bases, with 9 bases separating them. The germline V gene has CDR1 SQVTM and CDR2 ANQGSEA. In DNA, the CDR3 is TGCAGCGTTGGTTCCCGGAACCAAGAGACCCAGTACTTC. It yields the protein CSVGSRNQETQYF.

The chain has TRBV12-3 or TRBV12-4 and TRBJ1-1; weak D call: TRBD1 (5 bases). The CDR3 spans 13 residues. V was shortened by 0 bases and J by 4 bases, with 6 bases between the two germline ends. The CDR3 loop is CASSLAGATEAFF. DNA of the CDR3: TGTGCCAGCAGTTTAGCAGGGGCCACTGAAGCTTTCTTT.

This clonotype came up many times. The chain employs TRBV21-1 and TRBJ1-4; TRBD1 was called by the table and not checked on the DNA. TRBV21-1 is a pseudogene locus. There are 16 residues in the CDR3. DNA for the CDR3: TGTGCCAGCAGCAGCCCCTGTTCGGCAACTAATGAAAAACTGTTTTTT. Protein: CASSSPCSATNEKLFF.

There are many counts of this clonotype. The CDR3 protein is CASSPGDRSYEQYV. The CDR3 nucleotides read TGTGCCAGCAGCCCTGGGGACCGCTCCTACGAGCAGTACGTC. The V call is TRBV9, the J call TRBJ2-7; D may match TRBD1 or TRBD2 (5 bases each). The CDR3 loop spans 14 amino acids. V lost 4 bases and J lost 0, with 11 bases in between. The germline V gene encodes CDR1 SGDLS and CDR2 YYNGEE.

This clonotype was observed a handful of times. This chain links TRBV21-1 with TRBJ1-6; the table's TRBD1 call for D was not verified on the DNA. TRBV21-1 is assigned pseudogene status. The CDR3 runs 18 residues. The CDR3 here is CARPRGDRGEPDNSPLHF. Here the CDR3 DNA reads TGTGCCAGACCCAGGGGGGACAGGGGGGAACCAGATAATTCACCCCTCCACTTT.

This clonotype was picked up a small number of times. The chain combines TRBV2 with TRBJ2-3, with a weak D call TRBD2 (5 bases). V was cut by 3 bases and J by 0 bases, with 19 bases left in between. Germline V CDR1 and CDR2: SNHLY, FYNNEI. The CDR3 sequence is 18 residues long. The CDR3 region is CASSDPQPSIPSTDTQYF. In nucleotides, the CDR3 is TGTGCCAGCAGTGATCCACAACCTAGCATTCCTAGCACAGATACGCAGTATTTT. The entire variable domain, with the rest obtained from reference TRBV2 and TRBJ2-3, is as follows: EPEVTQTPSHQVTQMGQEVILRCVPISNHLYFYWYRQILGQKVEFLVSFYNNEISEKSEIFDDQFSVERPDGSNFTLKIRSTKLEDSAMYFCASSDPQPSIPSTDTQYFGPGTRLTVL.

This clonotype appeared many times. V and J are TRBV3-1 and TRBJ1-2; D not certain. The V gene's germline CDR1 is LGHDT and CDR2 YNNKEL (reference sequence). Trimming removed 0 bases from V and 2 bases from J, with 7 bases in between. CDR3 length: 14 amino acids. The CDR3 is CASSQERVNYGYTF. For the CDR3, the DNA is TGTGCCAGCAGCCAAGAGAGGGTGAACTATGGCTACACCTTC.

The V call is TRBV6-6, the J call TRBJ2-4, with TRBD2 identical over 11 bases. The CDR3 covers 18 residues. CDR1 MNHNY and CDR2 SVGAGI come from the germline V gene (reference sequence). V shed 0 bases, J shed 6 bases, and the junction held 10 bases outside the gene matches. The CDR3 reads CASSYSSLAGGPLNIQYF. The CDR3 DNA sequence: TGTGCCAGCAGTTACTCGAGCTTAGCGGGAGGGCCCCTAAACATTCAGTACTTC.

The rearrangement links TRBV29-1 to TRBJ2-1; D uncertain. Trimming pared 2 bases from V and 8 bases from J, leaving 16 bases between. The CDR3 extends over 14 amino acids. The germline V gene encodes CDR1 SQVTM and CDR2 ANQGSEA. CDR3 nucleotides: TGCAGCGTTGAAAGGGTGGGAATGGTAGATGAGCAGTTCTTC. It translates to CSVERVGMVDEQFF.